This record covers a single T cell receptor (beta chain). From germline, CDR1 is LNHDA and CDR2 SQIVND (reference sequence). This CDR3 spans 14 amino acids. V lost 3 bases to trimming and J lost 11 bases; unmatched junction nucleotides: 8. The sample belongs to a study of blood T cell repertoires in COVID-19. The assay was immunoSEQ multiplex PCR, and TCRdb's table has in-frame clones only and misses some. The table lists about 73,000 clones, approximately 83% of them singletons, with about 3.9% in the top ten. Sequenced sample: peripheral blood. The chain employs TRBV19 and TRBJ1-3; 9 bases line up with TRBD1. The sequence derives from a woman aged 60-75 years with acute or convalescent COVID-19. The CDR3, as DNA: TGTGCCAGTAGTATCCAAACAGGGGGCTACCCCATATATTTT. Residues: CASSIQTGGYPIYF. Filled out from reference TRBV19 and TRBJ1-3, the complete variable domain reads DGGITQSPKYLFRKEGQNVTLSCEQNLNHDAMYWYRQDPGQGLRLIYYSQIVNDFQKGDIAEGYSVSREKKESFPLTVTSAQKNPTAFYLCASSIQTGGYPIYFGEGSWLTVV.